This TCR beta chain stems from a study of radiotherapy plus CTLA-4 blockade in lung cancer. About the research overall: Objective responses were seen in 18% of patients, disease control in approximately 30%. Whole-study findings and limits: Interferon-beta, together with early blood T cell clone dynamics, reportedly best predicted response. After radiotherapy and ipilimumab, tumor-derived clones expanded in peripheral blood.

Method: immunoSEQ multiplex PCR; TCRdb's copy keeps in-frame clones and lacks some. Here the sample spans around 91,000 clones, almost 90% being singletons. In its sample, this clone was seen once. Its antigen is not identified. CTLA-4 blockade using ipilimumab, together with focal radiation, was received by patients with chemo-refractory metastatic non-small-cell lung cancer. This TCR derives from a human donor with non-small cell lung cancer that progressed on radiotherapy plus ipilimumab. Sequences were derived from peripheral blood, sampled from a patient treated with radiotherapy plus ipilimumab.

The CDR3 bases are TGCGCCAGCAGCTTGGATGGGGGTGTTAATGAGCAGTTCTTC. Residues: CASSLDGGVNEQFF. The chain is built from TRBV5-1 and TRBJ2-1, with D perhaps being TRBD1 or TRBD2 (5 bases each). Trimming removed 0 bases at V and 7 bases at J, with 11 bases between. Germline CDR1 reads SGHRS; CDR2 reads YFSETQ. The CDR3 has 14 amino acids.